This T cell receptor beta chain comes out of a study of cytomegalovirus exposure and HLA in healthy donors. Primers: 60 Vbeta forward and 13 Jbeta reverse. Measured with immunoSEQ multiplex PCR; TCRdb has only the in-frame clones, and not every one. Found here are approximately 250,000 clones, about 77% of them singletons; the top ten hold approximately 0.47%. About this clone itself: No antigen is known for it.

Study conclusions and caveats: HLA allele associations emerged for roughly 17,000 TCR beta sequences in a later analysis, at 0.05 false discovery rate.

Germline V gene sequence: CDR1 LGHNT, CDR2 FRNRAP. V was cut by 0 bases and J by 5 bases, with 11 bases left in between. The CDR3 spans 14 residues. Input material: PBMCs. The chain combines TRBV12-5 with TRBJ2-7, with D hard to call. The receptor was isolated from a boy between 10 and 17 years old in good health and CMV-seronegative. As DNA, the CDR3 is TGTGCTAGTGGTTTGGTAGGAACAGTCCACGAGCAGTACTTC. Translated, it gives CASGLVGTVHEQYF.